These 6 T cell receptor beta chains were all obtained from the same sample, sequenced in a study of technical replicates of blood from four donors. TCRdb keeps only in-frame clones here, not all; method: immunoSEQ multiplex PCR. Here the sample spans 9,500 to 15,000 clones, 90% to 95% being singletons. Sequencing was done on a sample of PBMCs. The receptors here all came from a human donor in good health.

The chain has TRBV6-1 and TRBJ1-1, with unresolved D. Per the germline V gene, CDR1 is MNHNS and CDR2 is SASEGT. CDR3 size: 14 residues. Trimming removed 5 bases at V and 3 bases at J, with 13 bases between. In DNA, the CDR3 is TGTGCCAGCAGTATCTCAATCGGGGACACTGAAGCTTTCTTT. It translates to CASSISIGDTEAFF.

In regard to this clone: Additional DNA sequences in this sample encode the identical CDR3. V is TRBV5-1 and J is TRBJ2-1; the D gene is possibly TRBD2 (6 bases). Germline CDR1 is SGHRS and CDR2 is YFSETQ. V gave up 2 bases and J gave up 2 bases, with 8 bases separating them. This CDR3 has 14 residues. The DNA for the CDR3 is TGCGCCAGCAGCTTCTCGGGGGCCTACAATGAGCAGTTCTTC. This gives the protein CASSFSGAYNEQFF.

This chain uses TRBV9 with TRBJ2-3; the match to TRBD2 covers 8 bases. V lost 4 bases, J lost 2 bases, and 12 bases stayed unmatched. Germline assignment: CDR1 SGDLS and CDR2 YYNGEE. The CDR3 has 17 amino acids. The CDR3 loop is CASSPDTTGLATDTQYF. The CDR3 nucleotides read TGTGCCAGCAGCCCCGACACCACTGGACTAGCCACAGATACGCAGTATTTT.

This clone was recorded a few times. J is TRBJ2-5 and V is TRBV30; tentatively, D is TRBD2 (6 bases). Trimming left V 5 bases short and J 6 bases short, with 10 bases between. Germline V gene lookup returns CDR1 GTSNPN and CDR2 SVGIG (reference sequence). The CDR3 has 11 amino acids. The CDR3: CAWLEGQTQYF. In nucleotides, the CDR3 is TGTGCCTGGTTGGAGGGCCAGACCCAGTACTTC.

This clone was seen only a few times. The chain employs TRBV7-9 and TRBJ1-3; D gene ambiguous. Germline V lookup: CDR1 SEHNR, CDR2 FQNEAQ (reference sequence). Between the trimmed V and J ends, which lost 4 bases and 3 bases, there was a span of 16 bases. The CDR3 has 16 residues. In DNA form, the CDR3 reads TGTGCCAGCAGCTCAACCAGGCCCGCTGGTGGAAACACCATATATTTT. Translated, it gives CASSSTRPAGGNTIYF.

The J gene is TRBJ1-3, the V gene TRBV7-3, with TRBD1 matching 7 bases. CDR1 is SGHTA, CDR2 FQGTGA, per germline. With 4 bases clipped from V and 4 bases from J, the junction kept 1 base outside the gene matches. This CDR3 region has 13 residues. The CDR3: CASSSDRGNTIYF. Here the CDR3 DNA reads TGTGCCAGCAGCTCGGACAGGGGAAACACCATATATTTT.